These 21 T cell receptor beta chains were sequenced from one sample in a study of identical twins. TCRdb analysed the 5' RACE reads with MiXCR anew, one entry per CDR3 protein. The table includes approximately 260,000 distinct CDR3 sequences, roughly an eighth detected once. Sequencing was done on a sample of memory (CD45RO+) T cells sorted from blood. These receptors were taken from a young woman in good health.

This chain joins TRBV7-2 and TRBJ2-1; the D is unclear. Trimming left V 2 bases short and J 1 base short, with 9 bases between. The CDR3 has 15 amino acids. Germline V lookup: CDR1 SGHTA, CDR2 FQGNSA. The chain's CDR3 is CASSLFWGSYNEQFF. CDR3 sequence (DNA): TGTGCCAGCAGCTTATTTTGGGGTTCCTACAATGAGCAGTTCTTC.

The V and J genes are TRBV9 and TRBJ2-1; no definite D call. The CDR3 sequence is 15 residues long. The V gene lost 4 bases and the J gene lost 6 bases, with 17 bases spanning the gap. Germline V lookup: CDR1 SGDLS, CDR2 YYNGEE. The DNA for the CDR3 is TGTGCCAGCAGCCACGGACCGAAACTGTTCAATGAGCAGTTCTTC. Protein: CASSHGPKLFNEQFF.

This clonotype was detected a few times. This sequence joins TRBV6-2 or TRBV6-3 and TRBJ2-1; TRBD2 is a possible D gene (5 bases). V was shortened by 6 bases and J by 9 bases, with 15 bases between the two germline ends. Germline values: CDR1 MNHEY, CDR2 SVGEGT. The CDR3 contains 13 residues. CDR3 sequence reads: CASSLVKRGEQFF. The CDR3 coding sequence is TGTGCCAGCAGCCTCGTCAAACGGGGTGAGCAGTTCTTC.

Written as DNA, the CDR3 is TGTGCCAGCAGCCGTCGGACTAGCGGCCCCTACGAGCAGTACTTC. It specifies CASSRRTSGPYEQYF. The chain joins TRBV5-6 to TRBJ2-7; 10 bases match TRBD2. The CDR3 loop spans 15 amino acids. CDR1 is SGHDT, CDR2 YYEEEE, per germline. Trimming took 4 bases from V and 2 from J; bases not matched to a gene: 6.

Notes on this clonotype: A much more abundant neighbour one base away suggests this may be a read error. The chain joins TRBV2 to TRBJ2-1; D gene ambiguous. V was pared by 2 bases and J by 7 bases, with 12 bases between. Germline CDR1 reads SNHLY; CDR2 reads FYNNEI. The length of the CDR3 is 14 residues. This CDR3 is CASSESEATNEQFF. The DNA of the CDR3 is TGTGCCAGCAGTGAAAGTGAAGCGACAAATGAGCAGTTCTTC. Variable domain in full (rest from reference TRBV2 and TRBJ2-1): EPEVTQTPSHQVTQMGQEVILRCVPISNHLYFYWYRQILGQKVEFLVSFYNNEISEKSEIFDDQFSVERPDGSNFTLKIRSTKLEDSAMYFCASSESEATNEQFFGPGTRLTVL.

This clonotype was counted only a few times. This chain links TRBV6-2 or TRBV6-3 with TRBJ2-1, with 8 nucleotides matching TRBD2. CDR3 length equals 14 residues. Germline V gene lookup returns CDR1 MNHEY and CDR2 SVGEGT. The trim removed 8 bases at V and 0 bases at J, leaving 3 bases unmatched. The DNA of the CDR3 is TGTGCCAGCTGCCGGGGGGGCTCCTACAATGAGCAGTTCTTC. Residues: CASCRGGSYNEQFF.

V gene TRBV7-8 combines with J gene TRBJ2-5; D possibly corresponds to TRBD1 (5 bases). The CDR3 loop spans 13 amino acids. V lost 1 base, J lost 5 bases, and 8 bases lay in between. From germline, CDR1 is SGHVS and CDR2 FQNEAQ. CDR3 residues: CASSLGTRETQYF. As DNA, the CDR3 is TGTGCCAGCAGCTTAGGGACAAGGGAGACCCAGTACTTC.

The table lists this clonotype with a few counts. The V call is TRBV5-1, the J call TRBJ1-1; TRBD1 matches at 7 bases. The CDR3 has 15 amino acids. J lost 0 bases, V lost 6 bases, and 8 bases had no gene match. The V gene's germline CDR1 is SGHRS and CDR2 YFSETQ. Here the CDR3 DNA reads TGCGCCAGCAAAAACCACGGGACAGTGAACACTGAAGCTTTCTTT. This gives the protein CASKNHGTVNTEAFF. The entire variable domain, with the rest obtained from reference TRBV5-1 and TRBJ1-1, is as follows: KAGVTQTPRYLIKTRGQQVTLSCSPISGHRSVSWYQQTPGQGLQFLFEYFSETQRNKGNFPGRFSGRQFSNSRSEMNVSTLELGDSALYLCASKNHGTVNTEAFFGQGTRLTVV.

The CDR3 sequence is CASSDIRQETQYF. CDR3 nucleotide sequence: TGTGCCAGCAGTGACATCCGCCAAGAGACCCAGTACTTC. The chain couples TRBV2 to TRBJ2-5, with unresolved D. Germline V lookup: CDR1 SNHLY, CDR2 FYNNEI. Trimming pared 3 bases from V and 1 base from J, leaving 6 bases between. The CDR3 loop spans 13 amino acids. Using reference TRBV2 and TRBJ2-5 for the parts outside the CDR3, the full variable domain is EPEVTQTPSHQVTQMGQEVILRCVPISNHLYFYWYRQILGQKVEFLVSFYNNEISEKSEIFDDQFSVERPDGSNFTLKIRSTKLEDSAMYFCASSDIRQETQYFGPGTRLLVL.

The CDR3, as DNA: TGTGCCAGCAGCGTGACTAGCGGGGGGGTTACCACAGATACGCAGTATTTT. This codes for CASSVTSGGVTTDTQYF. The chain employs TRBV7-2 and TRBJ2-3; TRBD2 matches at 14 bases. CDR3 length: 17 residues. CDR1 is SGHTA, CDR2 FQGNSA, per germline. With V trimmed by 5 bases and J by 2 bases, 6 bases remained unmatched.

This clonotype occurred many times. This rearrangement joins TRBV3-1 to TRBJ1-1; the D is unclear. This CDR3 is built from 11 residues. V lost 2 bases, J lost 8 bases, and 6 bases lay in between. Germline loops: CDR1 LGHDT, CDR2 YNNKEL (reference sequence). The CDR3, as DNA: TGTGCCAGCAGCCAATACAGAGAAGCTTTCTTT. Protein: CASSQYREAFF.

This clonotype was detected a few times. CDR3 coding DNA: TGTGCCTGGAGTGTTTCCTGGGGATTCAACGAGCAGTACTTC. This encodes CAWSVSWGFNEQYF. The chain joins TRBV30 to TRBJ2-7, with D uncertain. The germline CDR1 and CDR2 sequences are GTSNPN and SVGIG (reference sequence). Trimming stripped 0 bases from V and 5 bases from J, with 14 bases between. There are 14 residues in the CDR3.

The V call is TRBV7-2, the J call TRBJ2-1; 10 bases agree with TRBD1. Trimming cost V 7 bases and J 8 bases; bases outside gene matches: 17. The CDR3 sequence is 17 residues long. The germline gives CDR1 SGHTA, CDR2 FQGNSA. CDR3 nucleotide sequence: TGTGCCAGCACCCCGCTTCCCGGGGACAGGGGAGACCATGAGCAGTTCTTC. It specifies CASTPLPGDRGDHEQFF.

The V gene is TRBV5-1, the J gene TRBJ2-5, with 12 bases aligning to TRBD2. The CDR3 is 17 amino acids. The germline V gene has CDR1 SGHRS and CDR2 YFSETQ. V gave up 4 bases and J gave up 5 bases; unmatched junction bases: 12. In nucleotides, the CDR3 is TGCGCCAGCAGCCAGACTCGACTAGCGGGAGTAGGCGAGACCCAGTACTTC. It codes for CASSQTRLAGVGETQYF. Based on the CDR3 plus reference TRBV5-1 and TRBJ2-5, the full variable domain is KAGVTQTPRYLIKTRGQQVTLSCSPISGHRSVSWYQQTPGQGLQFLFEYFSETQRNKGNFPGRFSGRQFSNSRSEMNVSTLELGDSALYLCASSQTRLAGVGETQYFGPGTRLLVL.

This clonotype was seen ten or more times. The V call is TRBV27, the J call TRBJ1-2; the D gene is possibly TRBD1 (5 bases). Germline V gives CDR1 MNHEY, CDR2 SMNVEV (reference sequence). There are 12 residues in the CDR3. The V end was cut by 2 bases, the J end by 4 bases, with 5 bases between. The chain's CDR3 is CASSLRGYGYTF. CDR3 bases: TGTGCCAGCAGTTTAAGGGGCTATGGCTACACCTTC.

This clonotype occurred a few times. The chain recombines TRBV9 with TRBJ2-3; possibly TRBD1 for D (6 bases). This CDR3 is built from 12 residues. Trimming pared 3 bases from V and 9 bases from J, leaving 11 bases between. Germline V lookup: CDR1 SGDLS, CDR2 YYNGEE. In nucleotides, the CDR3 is TGTGCCAGCAGCGACTCCAGGGGCACGCAGTATTTT. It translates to CASSDSRGTQYF.

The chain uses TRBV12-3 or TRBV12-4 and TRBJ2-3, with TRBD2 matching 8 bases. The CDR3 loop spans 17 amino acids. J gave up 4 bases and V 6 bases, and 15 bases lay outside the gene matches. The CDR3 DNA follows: TGTGCCAGCAGCCGAGGGTCTTCGGGGGGGGGCCCAGATACGCAGTATTTT. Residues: CASSRGSSGGGPDTQYF.

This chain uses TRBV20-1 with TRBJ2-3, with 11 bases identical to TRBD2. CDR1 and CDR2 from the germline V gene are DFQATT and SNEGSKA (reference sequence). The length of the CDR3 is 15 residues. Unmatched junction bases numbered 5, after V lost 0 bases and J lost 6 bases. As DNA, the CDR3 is TGCAGTGCTAGAGATATAGCGGGGGGGCACGATACGCAGTATTTT. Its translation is CSARDIAGGHDTQYF.

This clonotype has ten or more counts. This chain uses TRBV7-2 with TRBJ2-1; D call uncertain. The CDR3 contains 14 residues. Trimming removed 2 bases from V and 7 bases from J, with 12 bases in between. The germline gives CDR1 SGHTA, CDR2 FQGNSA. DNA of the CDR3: TGTGCCAGCAGCTTATCACGGAGTCGTAATGAGCAGTTCTTC. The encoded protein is CASSLSRSRNEQFF.

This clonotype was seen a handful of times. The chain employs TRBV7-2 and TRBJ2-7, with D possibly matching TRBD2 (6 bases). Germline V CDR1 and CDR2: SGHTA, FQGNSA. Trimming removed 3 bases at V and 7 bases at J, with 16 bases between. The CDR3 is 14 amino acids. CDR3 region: CASSFDGSLDEQYF. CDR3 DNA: TGTGCCAGCAGCTTCGACGGGAGTTTAGATGAGCAGTACTTC.

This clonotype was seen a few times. In DNA form, the CDR3 reads TGTGCCAGCAGTTGGGACGGGGCCACCGGGGAGCTGTTTTTT. Its protein product is CASSWDGATGELFF. J is TRBJ2-2 and V is TRBV6-5; D may correspond to TRBD1 or TRBD2 (5 bases each). The CDR3 is 14 residues long. Germline CDR1 MNHEY, CDR2 SVGAGI. V lost 4 bases and J lost 4, with 10 bases in between.